This T cell receptor (beta chain) appears in the sequencing data of a study of cytomegalovirus exposure and HLA in healthy donors. The overall study: Approximately 85 million unique TCRs from HLA-typed donors were held in an early release of data. The study, taken as a whole, reports: As a later analysis revealed, the rate of TCR association differed by HLA locus, with DRB1 most and HLA-C fewest.

Germline V gene data show CDR1 as MNHEY and CDR2 as SMNVEV (reference sequence). This CDR3 comprises 14 residues. The germline V and J ends were trimmed by 4 bases and 2 bases, with 9 bases remaining between them. The sample holds a few counts of this clone. Its antigen is currently unknown. Amplification used 60 Vbeta primers and 13 Jbeta primers. Only in-frame clones appear in the TCRdb table, and some are missing; sequencing was by immunoSEQ multiplex PCR. The data show around 150,000 clones, approximately 70% seen once. Among the donors, all were healthy bone marrow donors. Sequences were obtained from PBMCs. The J gene is TRBJ2-1, the V gene TRBV27, with D perhaps TRBD2 (5 bases). The clonotype comes from a human donor in good health. CDR3 nucleotides: TGTGCCAGCAGTTGGGGAGTAGCCTACAATGAGCAGTTCTTC. Its translation: CASSWGVAYNEQFF.